This entry lists 27 T cell receptor beta chains sequenced from one sample in a study of OX40 agonist ivuxolimab in advanced cancers. The assay was immunoSEQ multiplex PCR, and TCRdb's table has in-frame clones only and misses some. The sample includes just under 9,000 clones, around 89% of them seen just once. Sequencing used CD4+ or CD8+ T cells sorted from blood, obtained in a trial of the OX40 agonist ivuxolimab. Receptors were obtained from an adult with an advanced solid tumor such as melanoma, head and neck, liver or kidney cancer.

This rearrangement joins TRBV15 to TRBJ2-1, with 9 bases aligning to TRBD1. V was clipped by 6 bases and J by 5 bases; unmatched bases: 8. Germline V lookup: CDR1 LNHNV, CDR2 YYDKDF (reference sequence). The CDR3 has 15 residues. CDR3 protein: CATRDTGGAHNEQFF. The CDR3 nucleotides read TGTGCCACCAGGGACACAGGGGGCGCCCACAATGAGCAGTTCTTC.

This chain links TRBV27 with TRBJ1-1, with 10 bases aligning to TRBD1. Germline CDR1 MNHEY, CDR2 SMNVEV (reference sequence). With 8 bases clipped from V and 2 bases from J, the junction kept 2 bases outside the gene matches. This CDR3 has 13 residues. The CDR3 region is CASQTGGNTEAFF. CDR3 sequence (DNA): TGTGCCAGCCAGACAGGGGGCAACACTGAAGCTTTCTTT.

This clone was detected only once. The chain is built from TRBV5-1 and TRBJ2-7; 7 nucleotides line up with TRBD1. Germline trimming cut 4 bases from V and 7 bases from J; bases unmatched to any gene: 11. This CDR3 is built from 14 residues. Germline CDR1 SGHRS, CDR2 YFSETQ. In nucleotides, the CDR3 is TGCGCCAGCAGCCCCGGACAGGCCCTTGTAGAGCAGTACTTC. It is translated as CASSPGQALVEQYF. Combining the CDR3 with reference TRBV5-1 and TRBJ2-7 gives the whole variable domain KAGVTQTPRYLIKTRGQQVTLSCSPISGHRSVSWYQQTPGQGLQFLFEYFSETQRNKGNFPGRFSGRQFSNSRSEMNVSTLELGDSALYLCASSPGQALVEQYFGPGTRLTVT.

CDR3 sequence (DNA): TGTGCCAGCAGCTTATCTGGGGGAGGTAGGACTGAAGCTTTCTTT. Its translation: CASSLSGGGRTEAFF. The rearrangement uses TRBV7-9 and TRBJ1-1, with a possible D match to TRBD1 (5 bases). CDR1 is SEHNR and CDR2 is FQNEAQ in the germline V gene (reference sequence). This CDR3 has 15 amino acids. Trimming left V 2 bases short and J 5 bases short, with 15 bases between.

This rearrangement joins TRBV7-2 to TRBJ1-3, with 7 bases lining up with TRBD1. This CDR3 region has 12 residues. V shed 8 bases and J 3 bases; nucleotides not matched to a gene: 1. CDR1 is SGHTA and CDR2 is FQGNSA in the germline V gene. The CDR3 spells CASGTVGNTIYF. For the CDR3, the DNA is TGTGCCAGCGGGACAGTTGGAAACACCATATATTTT. The complete variable domain, with remaining parts taken from reference TRBV7-2 and TRBJ1-3, reads GAGVSQSPSNKVTEKGKDVELRCDPISGHTALYWYRQSLGQGLEFLIYFQGNSAPDKSGLPSDRFSAERTGGSVSTLTIQRTQQEDSAVYLCASGTVGNTIYFGEGSWLTVV.

This chain links TRBV19 with TRBJ1-6; D gene uncertain. Germline assignment: CDR1 LNHDA and CDR2 SQIVND (reference sequence). The CDR3 is 15 amino acids. V lost 1 base to trimming and J lost 7 bases, with 11 bases between them. CDR3: CASSIVLGMNSPLHF. Here the CDR3 DNA reads TGTGCCAGTAGTATAGTTCTGGGTATGAATTCACCCCTCCACTTT.

This rearrangement joins TRBV28 to TRBJ2-7, with 8 bases that match TRBD2. Germline CDR1 MDHEN, CDR2 SYDVKM. The V segment lost 1 base and the J segment 3 bases; nucleotides outside the gene matches: 8. The CDR3 consists of 16 residues. The CDR3 sequence is CASSLLLADSVYEQYF. The CDR3 coding sequence is TGTGCCAGCAGTTTATTACTAGCGGACAGCGTCTACGAGCAGTACTTC.

For this clone: At one end, the junction sequence differs from germline, possibly due to a read error. V and J are TRBV6-6 and TRBJ2-1; D is ambiguous. This CDR3 has 13 amino acids. Germline CDR1 and CDR2: MNHNY and SVGAGI (reference sequence). The CDR3 nucleotides read TGTGCCAGCAGCGACCTCGGCCGTAATGAGCAATTCTTC. Its translation is CASSDLGRNEQFF.

The chain employs TRBV5-5 and TRBJ1-4, with D unclear. The CDR3 extends over 13 amino acids. Trimming left V 4 bases short and J 8 bases short, with 12 bases between. Germline loops: CDR1 SGHKS, CDR2 YYEKEE (reference sequence). Here the CDR3 reads CASSPPLREKLFF. For the CDR3, the DNA is TGTGCCAGCAGCCCCCCTCTGAGGGAAAAACTGTTTTTT.

The J gene is TRBJ2-5, the V gene TRBV28; D remains unclear. V was trimmed by 3 bases and J by 1 base, leaving 9 bases between them. CDR1 is MDHEN and CDR2 is SYDVKM in the germline V gene. This CDR3 contains 14 residues. The DNA for the CDR3 is TGTGCCAGCAGTTTTGTACAGATCCAAGAGACCCAGTACTTC. This gives the protein CASSFVQIQETQYF.

This clone has just one count. V usage is TRBV28 and J usage is TRBJ1-6; D is uncertain. V lost 3 bases and J lost 0, with 3 bases in between. The CDR3 has 14 residues. Looked up from germline, CDR1 is MDHEN and CDR2 is SYDVKM. In nucleotides, the CDR3 is TGTGCCAGCAGTTTGCGCTCCTATAATTCACCCCTCCACTTT. Protein sequence: CASSLRSYNSPLHF.

The V gene is TRBV7-2, the J gene TRBJ2-2, with TRBD2 matching over 11 bases. V gave up 5 bases and J gave up 1 base; unmatched junction bases: 3. Germline V CDR1 and CDR2: SGHTA, FQGNSA. The CDR3 is 16 amino acids. CDR3 residues: CASSQGLAVNTGELFF. CDR3 coding DNA: TGTGCCAGCAGCCAGGGACTAGCGGTGAACACCGGGGAGCTGTTTTTT.

The rearrangement links TRBV7-9 to TRBJ2-7; D is unresolved. Deletions cut 1 base from V and 7 bases from J, with 8 bases between. The CDR3 length is 12 residues. Germline V gene lookup returns CDR1 SEHNR and CDR2 FQNEAQ (reference sequence). For the CDR3, the DNA is TGTGCCAGCAGCTTAGAGGATGAAGAGCAGTACTTC. This codes for CASSLEDEEQYF.

The chain has TRBV15 and TRBJ1-3, with 9 bases fitting TRBD1. Germline CDR1 is LNHNV and CDR2 is YYDKDF (reference sequence). V dropped 4 bases and J dropped 4; count of bases not matched to a gene: 5. The CDR3 is made up of 15 amino acids. The DNA of the CDR3 is TGTGCCACCAGCAACGGACAGGGGTACGGAAACACCATATATTTT. Translating it yields CATSNGQGYGNTIYF.

J is TRBJ2-6 and V is TRBV11-2; the D gene is possibly TRBD2 (5 bases). Germline V gene data show CDR1 as SGHAT and CDR2 as FQNNGV. The CDR3 covers 15 residues. The germline V and J ends were trimmed by 5 bases and 3 bases, with 11 bases remaining between them. The DNA for the CDR3 is TGTGCCAGCAGCGGGCCAGGAGGTGGGGCCAACGTCCTGACTTTC. Protein product: CASSGPGGGANVLTF.

This clone was seen only a few times. The rearrangement uses TRBV6-5 and TRBJ2-7; no definite D call. This CDR3 region has 14 residues. V lost 2 bases and J 4 bases, leaving 12 bases between the germline ends. CDR1 MNHEY and CDR2 SVGAGI come from the germline V gene. The CDR3 region has the DNA TGTGCCAGCAGTTACGACTGGTATTCATACGAGCAGTACTTC. Its translation is CASSYDWYSYEQYF.

V gene TRBV7-6 combines with J gene TRBJ2-5; the D call may be TRBD1 or TRBD2 (5 bases each). From germline, CDR1 is SGHVS and CDR2 FNYEAQ. The CDR3 has 16 residues. Trimming shortened V by 6 bases and J by 7 bases, and 24 bases separated the two germline ends. The chain's CDR3 is CASSLDGTLRGRTQYF. Here the CDR3 DNA reads TGTGCCAGCAGTCTAGACGGGACCCTCCGGGGACGGACCCAGTACTTC.

The chain carries TRBV28 and TRBJ2-1, with TRBD2 identical over 13 bases. The CDR3 has 17 residues. Germline trimming cut 6 bases from V and 2 bases from J; bases unmatched to any gene: 7. Per the germline V gene, CDR1 is MDHEN and CDR2 is SYDVKM. The CDR3 here is CASRGTSGTLTYNEQFF. The CDR3 coding sequence is TGTGCCAGCAGAGGGACTAGCGGGACGTTGACCTACAATGAGCAGTTCTTC.

The chain is built from TRBV6-1 and TRBJ2-2; no definite D call. Germline-derived CDR1 and CDR2 are MNHNS and SASEGT. This CDR3 region has 12 residues. Trimming stripped 8 bases from V and 2 bases from J, with 6 bases between. This CDR3 is CASLFNTGELFF. The CDR3 DNA sequence: TGTGCCAGCCTCTTCAACACCGGGGAGCTGTTTTTT.

This chain links TRBV28 with TRBJ2-7, with 9 bases that match TRBD1. The junction had 12 bases not matched to a gene; V was cut back by 2 bases and J by 10 bases. The CDR3 sequence is 15 residues long. The V gene's germline CDR1 is MDHEN and CDR2 SYDVKM. The CDR3 here is CASSLGGDRARKQYF. The CDR3, as DNA: TGTGCCAGCAGTTTAGGAGGGGACAGGGCACGAAAACAGTACTTC.

The chain has TRBV28 and TRBJ2-7; 7 positions agree with TRBD2. V lost 7 bases and J lost 2; bases outside the gene matches: 8. CDR1 and CDR2 from the germline V gene are MDHEN and SYDVKM. The CDR3 covers 14 residues. The CDR3: CASTFTGGAYEQYF. The CDR3, as DNA: TGTGCCAGCACCTTTACTGGGGGGGCCTACGAGCAGTACTTC.

The rearrangement uses TRBV25-1 and TRBJ1-5; the D is unclear. There are 14 residues in the CDR3. Germline CDR1 is MGHDK and CDR2 is SYGVNS. Trimming took 4 bases from V and 8 from J, leaving 15 bases between them. CDR3 sequence: CASSALTIREPQHF. The DNA for the CDR3 is TGTGCCAGCAGTGCCTTGACCATAAGAGAGCCCCAGCATTTT.

The chain employs TRBV25-1 and TRBJ2-5; D is possibly TRBD1 (7 bases). Trimming cost V 6 bases and J 5 bases, with 16 bases left between them. The CDR3 has 14 residues. Germline V CDR1 and CDR2: MGHDK, SYGVNS. In nucleotides, the CDR3 is TGTGCCAGCAGGGAGGGACAGTCCCTGGAGACCCAGTACTTC. This gives the protein CASREGQSLETQYF.

The genes are TRBV27 and TRBJ2-7; 8 nucleotides align to TRBD1. Germline loops: CDR1 MNHEY, CDR2 SMNVEV (reference sequence). The trim removed 3 bases at V and 4 bases at J, leaving 2 bases unmatched. The CDR3 totals 13 residues. The CDR3 sequence is CASSFWTGYEQYF. The CDR3 bases are TGTGCCAGCAGTTTTTGGACAGGGTACGAGCAGTACTTC.

J is TRBJ2-3 and V is TRBV28; no firm D call. Germline V CDR1 and CDR2: MDHEN, SYDVKM. This CDR3 contains 11 residues. The ends were cut back, 3 bases at V and 6 bases at J, with 4 bases in the middle. The DNA of the CDR3 is TGTGCCAGCAGTTTGGGGGATACGCAGTATTTT. It yields the protein CASSLGDTQYF.

This rearrangement joins TRBV28 to TRBJ2-3; 9 bases align to TRBD1. Germline-derived CDR1 and CDR2 are MDHEN and SYDVKM. CDR3 length: 14 amino acids. With 4 bases clipped from V and 3 bases from J, the junction kept 2 bases outside the gene matches. The CDR3 DNA is TGTGCCAGCAGTTCCGGGACAGGGACAGATACGCAGTATTTT. Translation gives CASSSGTGTDTQYF.

The chain uses TRBV4-1 and TRBJ2-1; TRBD1 might be the D (8 bases). This CDR3 contains 17 residues. CDR1 is MGHRA, CDR2 YSYEKL, per germline. Trimming removed 3 bases at V and 4 bases at J, with 19 bases between. DNA of the CDR3: TGCGCCAGCAGCCACCCCTTACAGGGGGGGATTTACAATGAGCAGTTCTTC. Translation: CASSHPLQGGIYNEQFF.